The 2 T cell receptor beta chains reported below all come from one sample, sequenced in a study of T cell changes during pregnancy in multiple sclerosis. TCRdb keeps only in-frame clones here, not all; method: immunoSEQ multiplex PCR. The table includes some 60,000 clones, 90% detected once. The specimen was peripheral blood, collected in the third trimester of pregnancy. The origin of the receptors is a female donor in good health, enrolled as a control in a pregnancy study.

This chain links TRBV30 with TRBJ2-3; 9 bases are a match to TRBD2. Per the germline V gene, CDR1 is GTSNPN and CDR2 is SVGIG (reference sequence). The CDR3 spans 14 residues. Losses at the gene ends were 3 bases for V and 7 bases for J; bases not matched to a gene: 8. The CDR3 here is CAWRSSGTLNTQYF. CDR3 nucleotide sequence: TGTGCCTGGAGATCTAGCGGGACCTTGAATACGCAGTATTTT.

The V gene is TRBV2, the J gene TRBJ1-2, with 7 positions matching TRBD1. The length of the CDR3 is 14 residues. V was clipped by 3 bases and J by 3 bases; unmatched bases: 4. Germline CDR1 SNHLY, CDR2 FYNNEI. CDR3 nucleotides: TGTGCCAGCAGTGACGACAGGGCGGACTATGGCTACACCTTC. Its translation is CASSDDRADYGYTF.